Below are 10 T cell receptor beta chains sequenced from a single sample in a study of regulatory T cells in long-lasting Graves disease. As to time point: newly diagnosed GD, antithyroid drugs for less than 3 months. Extracted RNA from PBMCs served as the source of the TCR library. iRepertoire HTBI primers and Arm-PCR of CDR3 regions built TCR beta libraries. One entry per CDR3 protein results from TCRdb running MiXCR on the multiplex PCR reads. Here the sample spans a few hundred thousand distinct CDR3 sequences, just over 20% being singletons. The sequencing here drew on peripheral blood mononuclear cells (PBMCs), taken at new diagnosis, from a patient treated with antithyroid drugs. The receptors here all came from a female donor with Graves disease.

This clonotype was detected ten times or more. The rearrangement uses TRBV10-3 and TRBJ2-1; maybe TRBD2 (6 bases). The V gene lost 3 bases and the J gene lost 7 bases, with 22 bases spanning the gap. From germline, CDR1 is ENHRY and CDR2 SYGVKD. This CDR3 has 17 residues. CDR3 DNA: TGTGCCATCAGTGACCCTGGAGCAGCCGAAAGCGGGAATGAGCAGTTCTTC. Translation: CAISDPGAAESGNEQFF.

This clonotype occurred many times. The rearrangement joins TRBV12-3 or TRBV12-4 to TRBJ2-5; D is perhaps TRBD1 or TRBD2 (5 bases each). Trimming took 1 base from V and 5 from J, leaving 11 bases between them. The CDR3 extends over 14 amino acids. In DNA, the CDR3 is TGTGCCAGCAGTTTAGGGGGGACGGCGGAGACCCAGTACTTC. This encodes CASSLGGTAETQYF.

The table lists this clonotype with a few counts. V usage is TRBV6-2 or TRBV6-3 and J usage is TRBJ1-1, with D possibly being TRBD1 (5 bases). The V gene lost 6 bases and the J gene lost 5 bases, with 10 bases spanning the gap. The CDR3 has 12 residues. Germline CDR1 reads MNHEY; CDR2 reads SVGEGT. CDR3 loop: CASRRGRTEAFF. Here the CDR3 DNA reads TGTGCCAGCAGAAGGGGCAGAACTGAAGCTTTCTTT.

This clonotype occurred many times. The chain combines TRBV9 with TRBJ2-1, with TRBD1 matching 9 bases. From germline, CDR1 is SGDLS and CDR2 YYNGEE. Germline trimming cut 2 bases from V and 4 bases from J; bases unmatched to any gene: 4. This CDR3 comprises 15 residues. The CDR3 reads CASSVRTGVYNEQFF. Written as DNA, the CDR3 is TGTGCCAGCAGCGTGAGGACAGGGGTTTACAATGAGCAGTTCTTC.

A note on this clonotype: A much larger clone is a single base away; this may be a read error. The rearrangement links TRBV2 to TRBJ2-2, with a weak D call TRBD2 (5 bases). Germline CDR1 and CDR2: SNHLY and FYNNEI. This CDR3 is built from 13 residues. Here the CDR3 reads CASSGVQSGELLF. In DNA, the CDR3 is TGTGCCAGCAGTGGGGTCCAATCCGGGGAGCTGCTTTTT.

This clonotype was picked up many times. J is TRBJ2-5 and V is TRBV10-3; TRBD1 agrees at 9 bases. Trimming at V came to 7 bases and at J to 3 bases, leaving 3 bases not matched to a gene. Germline CDR1 reads ENHRY; CDR2 reads SYGVKD. The CDR3 length is 13 residues. As DNA, the CDR3 is TGTGCCATCACCCGGGACAGGGAAGAGACCCAGTACTTC. Residues: CAITRDREETQYF.

This clonotype was recorded many times. The rearrangement links TRBV30 to TRBJ1-5; D call uncertain. This CDR3 is built from 15 residues. V lost 0 bases to trimming and J lost 0 bases, with 9 bases between them. Germline lookup yields CDR1 GTSNPN and CDR2 SVGIG (reference sequence). CDR3 coding DNA: TGTGCCTGGAGTGTCACGGTTTATAGCAATCAGCCCCAGCATTTT. This codes for CAWSVTVYSNQPQHF.

The chain is built from TRBV2 and TRBJ1-2, with 7 nucleotides matching TRBD1. Trimming took 7 bases from V and 4 from J; bases not matched to a gene: 12. Germline CDR1 SNHLY, CDR2 FYNNEI. CDR3 length equals 15 residues. CDR3 nucleotide sequence: TGTGCCAGCACTGAGGACCGGGACAGAGGCTATGGCTACACCTTC. Amino acid sequence: CASTEDRDRGYGYTF.

Concerning this clonotype: This may come from a read error, since a much larger clone is one base off. The chain recombines TRBV6-1 with TRBJ1-1; D might be TRBD1 (6 bases). Germline V gives CDR1 MNHNS, CDR2 SASEGT. This CDR3 is built from 14 residues. The CDR3 loop is CVSRRGTPRGEAFF. In DNA form, the CDR3 reads TGTGTCAGCAGGCGGGGGACACCACGGGGTGAAGCTTTCTTT.

This rearrangement joins TRBV10-1 to TRBJ2-3, with D possibly matching TRBD2 (6 bases). Germline CDR1 WNHNN, CDR2 SYGVQD (reference sequence). V lost 6 bases and J 4 bases, leaving 14 bases between the germline ends. The CDR3 runs 14 residues. The CDR3 bases are TGCGCCAGCAGGAGGGGACTGTCGGCAGATACGCAGTATTTT. Its protein product is CASRRGLSADTQYF.